A single sample gave rise to the 2 T cell receptor beta chains below, sequenced in a study of beta chain features in type 1 diabetes. Overall study results and limits: Moderate but significant shortening of TCRB CDR3s was recorded in all four CD4+ subsets from Type 1 diabetes patients.

Antigens for these TCRs are unknown. Expressed TCRB transcripts were sequenced because the entire RNA isolate underwent reverse transcription. TCRdb's copy holds only in-frame clones and misses some; the assay was immunoSEQ multiplex PCR. The repertoire consists of about 340,000 clones, with approximately 15% occurring once and the leading ten covering approximately 0.016%. Sequences were obtained from naive CD4+ T cells from blood. The receptors here all came from a woman under 30 with type 1 diabetes.

This clone was observed a few times. The CDR3 reads CASSRGLAGHNEQFF. CDR3 DNA: TGCGCCAGCAGCCGGGGACTAGCGGGCCACAATGAGCAGTTCTTC. This chain joins TRBV4-3 and TRBJ2-1, with 12 bases aligning to TRBD2. CDR3 length: 15 amino acids. Losses at the gene ends were 4 bases for V and 5 bases for J; bases not matched to a gene: 3. Germline CDR1 is LGHNA and CDR2 is YSLEER.

This clone appeared a few times. The genes are TRBV9 and TRBJ2-3, with D possibly matching TRBD1 (6 bases). The ends were cut back, 2 bases at V and 5 bases at J, with 9 bases in the middle. The germline V gene encodes CDR1 SGDLS and CDR2 YYNGEE. This CDR3 contains 13 residues. The CDR3 reads CASSVGDIDTQYF. CDR3 sequence (DNA): TGTGCCAGCAGCGTGGGGGACATAGATACGCAGTATTTT.